These 20 T cell receptor beta chains originate from one sample sequenced in a study of cytomegalovirus exposure and HLA in healthy donors. The PCR used 60 Vbeta and 13 Jbeta primers. The protocol was immunoSEQ multiplex PCR, while the TCRdb copy is restricted to in-frame clones and leaves out a portion. This sample carries 150,000 to 200,000 clones, 75% to 90% of them seen once, and the ten largest clones take roughly 1.9%. Material for sequencing was PBMCs. Receptors originate from a human donor in good health.

There are a few counts of this clone. V usage is TRBV5-1 and J usage is TRBJ1-2; tentatively, D is TRBD1 (5 bases). V was shortened by 3 bases and J by 7 bases, with 13 bases between the two germline ends. The germline gives CDR1 SGHRS, CDR2 YFSETQ. CDR3 size: 13 residues. CDR3 sequence: CASSSGGGSGYTF. The CDR3 coding sequence is TGCGCCAGCAGCTCCGGGGGGGGTAGTGGCTACACCTTC. The variable domain in full, completed from reference TRBV5-1 and TRBJ1-2, reads KAGVTQTPRYLIKTRGQQVTLSCSPISGHRSVSWYQQTPGQGLQFLFEYFSETQRNKGNFPGRFSGRQFSNSRSEMNVSTLELGDSALYLCASSSGGGSGYTFGSGTRLTVV.

The DNA of the CDR3 is TGCAGCGTTGACTCTGGGACATCAGCTTTCTTT. It yields the protein CSVDSGTSAFF. The chain is built from TRBV29-1 and TRBJ1-1, with D maybe TRBD1 (6 bases). The length of the CDR3 is 11 residues. Deletions cut 3 bases from V and 10 bases from J, with 12 bases between. CDR1 is SQVTM, CDR2 ANQGSEA, per germline.

V is TRBV7-3 and J is TRBJ1-1, with 10 nucleotides matching TRBD1. The CDR3 covers 14 residues. The J segment lost 0 bases and the V segment lost 10 bases, leaving 5 bases of the junction unmatched. The germline V gene has CDR1 SGHTA and CDR2 FQGTGA. CDR3 sequence reads: CATRTGGMNTEAFF. Here the CDR3 DNA reads TGTGCCACCAGGACAGGGGGGATGAACACTGAAGCTTTCTTT.

A few counts support this clone. The rearrangement links TRBV4-3 to TRBJ1-1, with a possible D match to TRBD1 (5 bases). Germline V gene sequence: CDR1 LGHNA, CDR2 YSLEER. V lost 4 bases and J lost 4, with 16 bases in between. The CDR3 runs 15 residues. The CDR3 spells CASSPSQGVGTEAFF. The CDR3 DNA sequence: TGCGCCAGCAGCCCGAGTCAGGGTGTGGGCACTGAAGCTTTCTTT.

Written as DNA, the CDR3 is TGTGCCAGACACCACCCCGCAGGCGAGCAGTACTTC. Residues: CARHHPAGEQYF. The chain couples TRBV27 to TRBJ2-7, with D unclear. The V and J ends lost 9 bases and 6 bases respectively, with 15 bases between them. This CDR3 contains 12 residues. Per germline, CDR1 MNHEY and CDR2 SMNVEV (reference sequence).

The chain has TRBV5-4 and TRBJ1-1; 7 bases are shared with TRBD1. Germline-derived CDR1 and CDR2 are SGHNT and YYREEE (reference sequence). J was trimmed by 3 bases and V by 4 bases; bases with no gene match: 15. This CDR3 region has 17 residues. The CDR3 region is CASSPLTGRVPHTEAFF. The CDR3 DNA sequence: TGTGCCAGCAGCCCGCTGACAGGGCGGGTCCCTCACACTGAAGCTTTCTTT.

V and J are TRBV6-5 and TRBJ1-2; 8 nucleotides align to TRBD1. V shed 4 bases and J 3 bases; nucleotides not matched to a gene: 7. The germline V gene encodes CDR1 MNHEY and CDR2 SVGAGI. This CDR3 has 15 amino acids. Here the CDR3 reads CASSSSTGADYGYTF. In nucleotides, the CDR3 is TGTGCCAGCAGTTCCTCGACAGGGGCCGACTATGGCTACACCTTC.

This clone has only a few counts. This chain uses TRBV12-5 with TRBJ2-5; TRBD2 aligns across 10 bases. The V and J ends lost 2 bases and 5 bases, in that order; junction bases with no gene match: 5. In germline, CDR1 is LGHNT, CDR2 FRNRAP. CDR3 length equals 15 residues. The CDR3 bases are TGTGCTAGTGGTTTGTCTAGCGGGGGCGCGGAGACCCAGTACTTC. Its translation is CASGLSSGGAETQYF. The complete variable domain, with remaining parts taken from reference TRBV12-5 and TRBJ2-5, reads DARVTQTPRHKVTEMGQEVTMRCQPILGHNTVFWYRQTMMQGLELLAYFRNRAPLDDSGMPKDRFSAEMPDATLATLKIQPSEPRDSAVYFCASGLSSGGAETQYFGPGTRLLVL.

The rearrangement links TRBV4-3 to TRBJ2-4, with 9 nucleotides matching TRBD2. The CDR3 length is 17 residues. Germline trimming cut 0 bases from V and 0 bases from J; bases unmatched to any gene: 3. Germline V lookup: CDR1 LGHNA, CDR2 YSLEER. CDR3 residues: CASSQDYSGGAKNIQYF. CDR3 nucleotides: TGCGCCAGCAGCCAAGACTATAGCGGGGGAGCCAAAAACATTCAGTACTTC.

This clone was seen a few times. The genes are TRBV5-4 and TRBJ1-1; D unclear. Germline V gene sequence: CDR1 SGHNT, CDR2 YYREEE (reference sequence). The CDR3 is 14 amino acids. The V end lost 0 bases, the J end lost 5 bases, and 11 bases lay between the germline ends. CDR3 in amino acids: CASSLGGSETEAFF. The CDR3, as DNA: TGTGCCAGCAGCTTGGGCGGGTCGGAGACTGAAGCTTTCTTT.

The chain carries TRBV7-6 and TRBJ2-3; the match to TRBD1 covers 8 bases. This CDR3 comprises 16 residues. Per germline, CDR1 SGHVS and CDR2 FNYEAQ. The V gene end was trimmed by 1 base and the J gene end by 4 bases; junction bases not matched to a gene: 7. CDR3 residues: CASSLVTGGVADTQYF. CDR3 sequence (DNA): TGTGCCAGCAGCTTAGTCACAGGGGGAGTAGCAGATACGCAGTATTTT. The full variable domain, completed using reference TRBV7-6 and TRBJ2-3, is GAGVSQSPRYKVTKRGQDVALRCDPISGHVSLYWYRQALGQGPEFLTYFNYEAQQDKSGLPNDRFSAERPEGSISTLTIQRTEQRDSAMYRCASSLVTGGVADTQYFGPGTRLTVL.

The chain has TRBV15 and TRBJ1-2; D uncertain. V was pared by 3 bases and J by 3 bases, with 11 bases between. The CDR3 covers 14 residues. Germline lookup yields CDR1 LNHNV and CDR2 YYDKDF (reference sequence). CDR3 protein: CATSRYGRYYGYTF. The CDR3, as DNA: TGTGCCACCAGCAGGTACGGGAGATACTATGGCTACACCTTC.

This clone came up a few times. The rearrangement uses TRBV19 and TRBJ2-7, with a possible D match to TRBD2 (5 bases). This CDR3 spans 14 amino acids. Germline CDR1 and CDR2: LNHDA and SQIVND (reference sequence). The ends were cut back, 10 bases at V and 3 bases at J, with 19 bases in the middle. CDR3 DNA sequence: TGTGCCACCCCCAGCGGAAGCGAGCACTACGAGCAGTACTTC. It codes for CATPSGSEHYEQYF.

This clone was observed a single time. The gene calls are TRBV5-6 and TRBJ2-1, with TRBD1 identical over 9 bases. Germline V gene data show CDR1 as SGHDT and CDR2 as YYEEEE. The V and J ends lost 2 bases and 4 bases, in that order; junction bases with no gene match: 4. This CDR3 has 15 residues. This CDR3 is CASSLGQGIYNEQFF. CDR3 nucleotides: TGTGCCAGCAGCTTAGGACAGGGGATTTACAATGAGCAGTTCTTC.

This chain links TRBV7-2 with TRBJ2-2; the D is unclear. The CDR3 has 15 residues. Germline V lookup: CDR1 SGHTA, CDR2 FQGNSA. Trimming removed 2 bases from V and 2 bases from J, with 9 bases in between. The CDR3 bases are TGTGCCAGCAGCTTATCGGTGGTCAACACCGGGGAGCTGTTTTTT. It specifies CASSLSVVNTGELFF.

The CDR3 protein is CASSSGDRGPYGYTF. As DNA, the CDR3 is TGCGCCAGCAGCTCGGGGGACAGGGGTCCCTATGGCTACACCTTC. The genes are TRBV5-1 and TRBJ1-2, with 10 nucleotides matching TRBD1. V shed 3 bases, J shed 4 bases, and the junction held 6 bases outside the gene matches. The germline V gene has CDR1 SGHRS and CDR2 YFSETQ. The CDR3 consists of 15 residues.

A single count supports this clone. The rearrangement links TRBV7-2 to TRBJ2-7, with D possibly TRBD1 on 5 matching bases. This CDR3 has 13 amino acids. V lost 5 bases, J lost 1 base, and 9 bases lay in between. Per the germline V gene, CDR1 is SGHTA and CDR2 is FQGNSA. The CDR3 loop reads CASSRTGSYEQYF. The DNA of the CDR3 is TGTGCCAGCAGCCGAACAGGATCCTACGAGCAGTACTTC.

The chain employs TRBV5-4 and TRBJ1-2; possible D gene TRBD1, 5 bases. V gave up 7 bases and J gave up 5 bases, with 18 bases separating them. The CDR3 sequence is 14 residues long. Germline CDR1 and CDR2: SGHNT and YYREEE (reference sequence). The CDR3 coding sequence is TGTGCCAGCTTCGACCCCCGGGGGGGGTATGGCTACACCTTC. Protein product: CASFDPRGGYGYTF.

A single count supports this clone. The rearrangement joins TRBV5-6 to TRBJ2-2; TRBD1 might be the D (6 bases). CDR3 length equals 16 residues. Germline V gene data show CDR1 as SGHDT and CDR2 as YYEEEE. Trimming shortened V by 5 bases and J by 4 bases, and 18 bases separated the two germline ends. The CDR3 region has the DNA TGTGCCAGCAGTCCGGACAGCCCCACGTCCACCGGGGAGCTGTTTTTT. Its translation is CASSPDSPTSTGELFF. The complete variable domain, with remaining parts taken from reference TRBV5-6 and TRBJ2-2, reads DAGVTQSPTHLIKTRGQQVTLRCSPKSGHDTVSWYQQALGQGPQFIFQYYEEEERQRGNFPDRFSGHQFPNYSSELNVNALLLGDSALYLCASSPDSPTSTGELFFGEGSRLTVL.

The chain is built from TRBV7-9 and TRBJ2-2; D remains unclear. Trimming stripped 2 bases from V and 2 bases from J, with 12 bases between. CDR3 length equals 16 residues. Germline CDR1 SEHNR, CDR2 FQNEAQ (reference sequence). The CDR3: CASSLQQTLNTGELFF. The CDR3 DNA is TGTGCCAGCAGCTTACAACAGACCTTAAACACCGGGGAGCTGTTTTTT.